A selection of T cell receptor beta chains follows, all from one sample in a study of blood T cell repertoires in COVID-19. Some clones are missing from TCRdb's copy, which holds only in-frame ones; the method was immunoSEQ multiplex PCR. The repertoire consists of some 200,000 clones, with 84% occurring once and the leading ten covering 6% to 8.5%. Sequenced sample: peripheral blood. These receptors came from a woman in her forties or fifties with active or convalescent COVID-19. Both conserved end residues are part of each CDR3. D genes are given only for firm matches. Not all rows give a size; the values are once, few, many and, for expanded clones, a class.

CASSLGLALAQETQYF | TGTGCCAGCAGCTTGGGACTAGCTCTGGCGCAAGAGACCCAGTACTTC | TRBV5-4 | TRBD2 | TRBJ2-5 | few
CASSSATWGLAGDRGETQYF | TGTGCCAGCAGCTCGGCCACCTGGGGTCTAGCGGGAGATAGGGGGGAGACCCAGTACTTC | TRBV9 | TRBD2 | TRBJ2-5 | NA
CASSLAADTQYF | TGTGCCAGCAGCTTAGCGGCAGATACGCAGTATTTT | TRBV7-3 | NA | TRBJ2-3 | NA
CASSPTKAGAHNEQFF | TGTGCCAGCAGCCCCACTAAGGCGGGAGCCCACAATGAGCAGTTCTTC | TRBV7-9 | TRBD2 | TRBJ2-1 | NA
CASSEVYADTQYF | TGTGCCAGCAGTGAGGTCTACGCAGATACGCAGTATTTT | TRBV2 | NA | TRBJ2-3 | NA
CATRGGLHTDTQYF | TGTGCCACCCGGGGGGGGTTACACACAGATACGCAGTATTTT | TRBV15 | TRBD2 | TRBJ2-3 | NA
CASSLTGQAFF | TGCGCCAGCAGCCTGACAGGGCAGGCTTTCTTT | TRBV5-1 | TRBD1 | TRBJ1-1 | NA
CASSIEGTGSHTGELFF | TGTGCCAGTAGTATAGAGGGGACAGGGTCGCACACCGGGGAGCTGTTTTTT | TRBV19 | TRBD1 | TRBJ2-2 | NA
CASSSPRQRGIPQPNTEAFF | TGTGCCAGCAGTTCCCCCCGGCAGCGGGGGATTCCCCAGCCGAACACTGAAGCTTTCTTT | TRBV27 | NA | TRBJ1-1 | NA
CASSLSRGRTGAALMNTEAFF | TGTGCCAGCAGTTTATCGCGGGGAAGGACAGGGGCGGCATTAATGAACACTGAAGCTTTCTTT | TRBV27 | TRBD1 | TRBJ1-1 | NA
CASSSSSYEQYF | TGTGCCAGCAGTTCCAGCTCCTACGAGCAGTACTTC | TRBV28 | NA | TRBJ2-7 | NA
CASSLASRDTQYF | TGTGCCAGCAGCTTGGCTAGCAGAGATACGCAGTATTTT | TRBV5-4 | NA | TRBJ2-3 | NA